The T cell receptor (beta chain) under discussion was sequenced for a study of shared clonotypes between healthy human individuals. Overall study findings and caveats: In the sorted subsets, rarefaction showed sequencing was incomplete despite large depth.

Only in-frame clones appear in the TCRdb table, and some are missing; sequencing was by immunoSEQ multiplex PCR. Counted here are more than 400,000 clones, almost 97% occurring once; the ten biggest clones make up approximately 0.06%. To note about this clone: No antigen is known for it.

The CDR3 is made up of 15 amino acids. V lost 1 base to trimming and J lost 0 bases, with 10 bases between them. Germline V gene sequence: CDR1 SGHTA, CDR2 FQGNSA. This sequence was found in a woman aged 25 to 39 in good health. The J gene is TRBJ2-7, the V gene TRBV7-2; the D call may be TRBD1 or TRBD2 (6 bases each). Specimen: naive CD4+ T cells sorted from blood. Specified subset: CD45RA+ positively selected. CDR3: CASSLDRGLSYEQYF. The CDR3 DNA sequence: TGTGCCAGCAGCTTAGATCGGGGGCTCTCCTACGAGCAGTACTTC.